Shown below are 8 T cell receptor beta chains from a single sample sequenced in a study of identical twins. TCRdb reprocessed the 5' RACE reads with MiXCR, giving one entry per CDR3 protein. The sample yields some 320,000 distinct CDR3 sequences, roughly an eighth seen once. The same specimen was also included in a second study, on yellow fever vaccine responses in identical twins.

Sequences were obtained from CD8+ T cells sorted from blood. Receptors originate from a woman younger than 35 in good health.

Many counts were recorded for this clonotype. This chain joins TRBV6-4 and TRBJ2-3; no clear D. Trimming shortened V by 0 bases and J by 1 base, and 8 bases separated the two germline ends. Germline CDR1 is MRHNA and CDR2 is SNTAGT. This CDR3 contains 15 residues. The CDR3 loop is CASSDSKSGTDTQYF. CDR3 in DNA: TGTGCCAGCAGTGACTCGAAGTCCGGCACAGATACGCAGTATTTT.

J is TRBJ1-2 and V is TRBV27; D is ambiguous. The CDR3 runs 13 residues. V lost 6 bases and J 2 bases, leaving 10 bases between the germline ends. Germline V gene sequence: CDR1 MNHEY, CDR2 SMNVEV (reference sequence). Written as DNA, the CDR3 is TGTGCCAGCAGGCGGACGGCGAACTATGGCTACACCTTC. It translates to CASRRTANYGYTF.

The chain employs TRBV10-3 and TRBJ1-1; TRBD1 might be the D (5 bases). Germline CDR1 ENHRY, CDR2 SYGVKD. This CDR3 contains 14 residues. The V end was cut by 3 bases, the J end by 4 bases, with 12 bases between. CDR3 DNA: TGTGCCATCAGTGATCCGGGCGGGGGCACTGAAGCTTTCTTT. Translating gives CAISDPGGGTEAFF.

This chain connects TRBV28 to TRBJ2-7; no firm D call. The germline gives CDR1 MDHEN, CDR2 SYDVKM. CDR3 length: 14 amino acids. V was trimmed by 4 bases and J by 0 bases, leaving 10 bases between them. The CDR3: CASSSRRSSYEQYV. The CDR3 DNA reads TGTGCCAGCAGTTCCCGAAGGAGCTCCTACGAGCAGTACGTC.

The chain uses TRBV11-2 and TRBJ2-4, with D unclear. CDR3 length: 15 residues. CDR1 and CDR2 from the germline V gene are SGHAT and FQNNGV. Trimming removed 3 bases at V and 4 bases at J, with 13 bases between. The CDR3 sequence: CASSFRWGRKNIQYF. CDR3 bases: TGTGCCAGCAGCTTCAGGTGGGGTCGAAAAAACATTCAGTACTTC.

DNA for the CDR3: TGCAGTGCTAGCGGACAGGGCGCCTACGAGCAGTACTTC. Its translation is CSASGQGAYEQYF. The rearrangement uses TRBV20-1 and TRBJ2-7; TRBD1 aligns across 8 bases. This CDR3 contains 13 residues. The junction had 3 bases not matched to a gene; V was cut back by 3 bases and J by 2 bases. Germline loops: CDR1 DFQATT, CDR2 SNEGSKA (reference sequence).

This clonotype was counted ten times or more. The V gene is TRBV12-3 or TRBV12-4, the J gene TRBJ2-1, with no clear D. The length of the CDR3 is 13 residues. Trimming took 6 bases from V and 10 from J, leaving 16 bases between them. The CDR3 spells CASSIPPRLEQFF. The CDR3 DNA sequence: TGTGCCAGCAGCATCCCCCCCAGATTAGAGCAGTTCTTC.

The table lists this clonotype with a few counts. The V gene is TRBV12-3 or TRBV12-4, the J gene TRBJ1-1; D is uncertain. The CDR3 runs 12 residues. V gave up 1 base and J gave up 4 bases, with 4 bases separating them. The CDR3 loop reads CASSLVPTEAFF. CDR3 DNA sequence: TGTGCCAGCAGTTTAGTCCCCACTGAAGCTTTCTTT.